These 8 T cell receptor beta chains share one sample of origin, sequenced in a study of T cells in women clearing cervical HPV infection. Repertoires were generated with immunoSEQ multiplex PCR, while TCRdb's copy carries only in-frame clones and drops some. The sample holds more than 30,000 clones. The sequencing sample was made of blood buffy coat. Receptors were obtained from a woman aged 18 to 75 with a cervical HPV16 infection that either progressed to CIN3+ or cleared (not recorded which).

With respect to this clone: The DNA ends 3 residues before the CDR3 does, and the rest of the CDR3 is filled in from the germline J gene. V is TRBV11-2 and J is TRBJ2-2, with 14 bases aligning to TRBD2. V was pared by 6 bases and J by 6 bases, with 3 bases of the junction left unmatched. From germline, CDR1 is SGHAT and CDR2 FQNNGV. CDR3 length equals 15 residues. The CDR3 loop reads CASRPTSGGAGELFF. CDR3 DNA (partial): TGTGCCAGCAGGCCGACTAGCGGGGGGGCCGGGGAG. The full variable domain, completed using reference TRBV11-2 and TRBJ2-2, is EAGVAQSPRYKIIEKRQSVAFWCNPISGHATLYWYQQILGQGPKLLIQFQNNGVVDDSQLPKDRFSAERLKGVDSTLKIQPAKLEDSAVYLCASRPTSGGAGELFFGEGSRLTVL.

A note on this clone: An end of the junction differs from the germline gene, which may be a read error. The read comes to an end 3 residues before the CDR3 does, leaving the germline J gene to fill in the end. This rearrangement joins TRBV4-2 to TRBJ1-6; the match to TRBD1 covers 11 bases. Germline CDR1 reads LGHNA; CDR2 reads YNFKEQ. CDR3 size: 17 residues. The CDR3 sequence is CASSRGTGGVYNSPLHF. The sequenced CDR3 bases are TGCGCCAGCAGCCGTGGGACAGGGGGAGTCTATAATTCACCC.

As for this clone: The CDR3 goes on 3 residues after the read ends, and that part is filled in from the germline J gene. This rearrangement joins TRBV19 to TRBJ2-7; D call uncertain. There are 13 residues in the CDR3. CDR1 and CDR2 (germline): LNHDA, SQIVND (reference sequence). Trimming stripped 3 bases from V and 0 bases from J, with 6 bases between. The sequenced CDR3 bases are TGTGCCAGTAGTATCGAGCGCTCCTACGAG. This encodes CASSIERSYE. The CDR3 reads in full as CASSIERSYEQYF.

A remark on this clone: The read terminates 3 residues before the CDR3 end, so the remaining end is supplied by the germline J gene. The genes are TRBV20-1 and TRBJ1-2, with TRBD1 matching 10 bases. With V trimmed by 3 bases and J by 3 bases, 7 bases remained unmatched. Germline-derived CDR1 and CDR2 are DFQATT and SNEGSKA (reference sequence). The CDR3 extends over 15 amino acids. CDR3 bases read: TGCAGTGCTAGCAGGGGACAGGGGCGTGACTATGGC. Translated, it gives CSASRGQGRDYG. The full CDR3 protein reads CSASRGQGRDYGYTF.

According to its frequency, this clone is medium-sized. The sequenced fragment ends 3 residues before the CDR3 boundary, so the rest is inferred from the germline J gene. The chain combines TRBV29-1 with TRBJ1-1, with D perhaps matching TRBD1 (6 bases). CDR1 is SQVTM, CDR2 ANQGSEA, per germline. V shed 5 bases and J shed 1 base, with 8 bases lying between them. This CDR3 contains 12 residues. The CDR3 loop is CSVLQGNTEAFF. The DNA read from the CDR3 is TGCAGCGTTCTACAGGGGAACACTGAA.

With respect to this clone: Read sequence stops 3 residues before the CDR3 end, and the germline J gene provides the missing end. This chain joins TRBV6-4 and TRBJ2-3; TRBD2 matches at 7 bases. The length of the CDR3 is 15 residues. In germline, CDR1 is MRHNA, CDR2 SNTAGT. The ends lost 3 bases at V and 0 bases at J; junction bases unmatched: 3. CDR3 loop: CASSESAGSTDTQYF. CDR3 bases read: TGTGCCAGCAGTGAATCAGCGGGGAGCACAGATACG.

To note about this clone: Germline and junction disagree at one end, which may indicate a read error. The CDR3 extends 3 residues past the end of the read, so its final part is completed from the germline J gene. The chain carries TRBV4-2 and TRBJ1-2; 8 bases agree with TRBD1. Germline CDR1 reads LGHNA; CDR2 reads YNFKEQ. This CDR3 has 16 residues. The CDR3 DNA, read in part, is TGCGCCAGCAGCCGCGACAGGGGCCTGGTGATATATGGC. It codes for CASSRDRGLVIYG. The whole CDR3 region reads CASSRDRGLVIYGYTF.

A word on this clone: Read data end 3 residues before the CDR3 end; the end is taken from the germline J gene. This chain links TRBV6-2 or TRBV6-3 with TRBJ2-1; weak D call: TRBD2 (5 bases). V lost 6 bases and J lost 7, with 13 bases in between. CDR3 length equals 13 residues. Per the germline V gene, CDR1 is MNHEY and CDR2 is SVGEGT. The chain's CDR3 is CASSPDFSNEQFF. The sequenced CDR3 bases are TGTGCCAGCAGCCCGGACTTCAGTAATGAG.